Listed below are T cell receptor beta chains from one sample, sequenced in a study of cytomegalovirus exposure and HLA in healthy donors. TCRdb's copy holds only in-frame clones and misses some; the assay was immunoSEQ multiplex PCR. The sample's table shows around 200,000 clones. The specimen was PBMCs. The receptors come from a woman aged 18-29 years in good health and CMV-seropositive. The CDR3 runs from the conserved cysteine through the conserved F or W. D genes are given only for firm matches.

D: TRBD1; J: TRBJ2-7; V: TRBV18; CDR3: CASSSGQGRYYEQYF; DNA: TGTGCCAGCTCGTCCGGACAGGGACGGTACTACGAGCAGTACTTC
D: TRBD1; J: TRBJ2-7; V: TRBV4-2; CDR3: CASSRMLTSPGQGLHEQYF; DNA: TGTGCCAGCAGCCGTATGTTAACAAGCCCGGGACAGGGCCTCCACGAGCAGTACTTC
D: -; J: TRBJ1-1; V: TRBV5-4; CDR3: CASSWSLQGDTEAFF; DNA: TGTGCCAGCAGCTGGAGCTTACAGGGAGACACTGAAGCTTTCTTT
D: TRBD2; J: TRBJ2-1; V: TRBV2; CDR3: CASSEWRGMGYNEQFF; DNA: TGTGCCAGCAGTGAATGGCGGGGGATGGGATACAATGAGCAGTTCTTC
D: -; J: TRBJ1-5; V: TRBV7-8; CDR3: CASSSEQGWFRDQPQHF; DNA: TGTGCCAGCAGCTCCGAACAGGGATGGTTTCGGGATCAGCCCCAGCATTTT
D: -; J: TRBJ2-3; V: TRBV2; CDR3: CASSSLQGTSTDTQYF; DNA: TGTGCCAGCAGTTCATTACAGGGGACTAGCACAGATACGCAGTATTTT
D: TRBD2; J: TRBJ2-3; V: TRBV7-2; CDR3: CASSLTSGAYTQYF; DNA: TGTGCCAGCAGCTTAACTAGCGGTGCCTATACGCAGTATTTT
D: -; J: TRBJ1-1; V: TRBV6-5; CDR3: CASSYSVTTEAFF; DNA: TGTGCCAGCAGTTACTCGGTGACAACTGAAGCTTTCTTT
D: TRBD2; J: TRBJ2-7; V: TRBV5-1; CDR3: CASSLEPREAGEQYF; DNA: TGCGCCAGCAGCTTGGAGCCCCGGGAGGCTGGGGAGCAGTACTTC
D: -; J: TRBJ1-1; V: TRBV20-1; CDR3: CSAQTNTEAFF; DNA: TGCAGTGCTCAGACAAACACTGAAGCTTTCTTT
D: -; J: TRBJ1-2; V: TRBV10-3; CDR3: CAISDGGWGGYTF; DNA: TGTGCCATCAGTGATGGAGGGTGGGGTGGCTACACCTTC
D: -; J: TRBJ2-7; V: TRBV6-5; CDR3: CASSYSPFPGDEQYF; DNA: TGTGCCAGCAGTTACTCTCCTTTTCCGGGGGACGAGCAGTACTTC
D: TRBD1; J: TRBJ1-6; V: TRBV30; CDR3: CAWSTPGQGNSPLHF; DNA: TGTGCCTGGAGTACCCCGGGACAGGGAAATTCACCCCTCCACTTT
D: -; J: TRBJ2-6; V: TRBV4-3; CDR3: CASSPTPGSGANVLTF; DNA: TGCGCCAGCAGCCCTACTCCTGGCTCTGGGGCCAACGTCCTGACTTTC
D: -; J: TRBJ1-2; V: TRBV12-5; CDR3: CASGYRRGGGYTF; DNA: TGTGCTAGTGGTTATCGGAGGGGCGGGGGCTACACCTTC
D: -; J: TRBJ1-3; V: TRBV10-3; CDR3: CAISSRGYSGNTIYF; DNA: TGTGCCATCAGCAGCCGGGGATACTCTGGAAACACCATATATTTT
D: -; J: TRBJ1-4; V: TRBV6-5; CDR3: CASSGRNSPEKLFF; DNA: TGTGCCAGCAGCGGCAGGAACTCTCCTGAAAAACTGTTTTTT
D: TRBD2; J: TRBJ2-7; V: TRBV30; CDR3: CAWTSGSKSYEQYF; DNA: TGTGCCTGGACTAGCGGGAGCAAATCCTACGAGCAGTACTTC
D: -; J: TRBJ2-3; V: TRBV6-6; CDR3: CASSPSGPSMDTQYF; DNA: TGTGCCAGCAGTCCGAGCGGACCCTCAATGGATACGCAGTATTTT
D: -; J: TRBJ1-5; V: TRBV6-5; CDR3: CASSRGYSNQPQHF; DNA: TGTGCCAGCAGTAGAGGGTATAGCAATCAGCCCCAGCATTTT
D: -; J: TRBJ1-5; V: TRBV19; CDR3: CASTILGQSQHF; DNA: TGTGCCAGTACCATCCTGGGGCAGTCCCAGCATTTT
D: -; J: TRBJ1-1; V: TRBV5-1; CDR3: CASSLEKAGGTEAFF; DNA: TGCGCCAGCAGCTTGGAAAAAGCCGGGGGCACTGAAGCTTTCTTT
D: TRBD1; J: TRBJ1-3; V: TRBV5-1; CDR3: CASRMDRNTGNTIYF; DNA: TGCGCCAGCAGGATGGACAGGAACACTGGAAACACCATATATTTT
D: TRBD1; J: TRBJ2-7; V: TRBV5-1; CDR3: CASSLGQASYEQYF; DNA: TGCGCCAGCAGCCTAGGACAGGCCTCCTACGAGCAGTACTTC
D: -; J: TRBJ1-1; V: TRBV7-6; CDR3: CASSRGSDNTEAFF; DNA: TGTGCCAGCAGCCGGGGAAGTGACAACACTGAAGCTTTCTTT
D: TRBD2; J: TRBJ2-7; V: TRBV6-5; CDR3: CASRYTSGPTYEQYF; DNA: TGTGCCAGCAGATACACTAGCGGGCCCACCTACGAGCAGTACTTC
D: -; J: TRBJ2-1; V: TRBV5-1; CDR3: CASGDSPNEQFF; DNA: TGCGCCAGCGGAGACAGTCCCAATGAGCAGTTCTTC
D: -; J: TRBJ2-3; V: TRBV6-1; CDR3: CASSDRGTDTQYF; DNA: TGTGCCAGCAGTGACAGGGGCACAGATACGCAGTATTTT
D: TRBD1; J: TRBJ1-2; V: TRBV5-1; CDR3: CASSRGTANYGYTF; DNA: TGCGCCAGCAGCCGCGGGACAGCAAACTATGGCTACACCTTC
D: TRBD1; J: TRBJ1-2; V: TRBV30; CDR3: CAWSGDRGEGYTF; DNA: TGTGCCTGGAGTGGGGACAGGGGGGAAGGCTACACCTTC
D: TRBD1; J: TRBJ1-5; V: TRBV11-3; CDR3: CASSRDSGPQHF; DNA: TGTGCCAGCAGTCGGGACAGTGGGCCCCAGCATTTT
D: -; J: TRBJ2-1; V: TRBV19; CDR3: CATEGREYNEQFF; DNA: TGTGCCACCGAGGGACGGGAGTACAATGAGCAGTTCTTC
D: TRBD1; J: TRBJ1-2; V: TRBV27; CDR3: CASRRLGQGVDGYTF; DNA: TGTGCCAGCAGACGCCTGGGACAGGGGGTGGATGGCTACACCTTC
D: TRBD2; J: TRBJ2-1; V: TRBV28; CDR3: CASSPGTSTYNEQFF; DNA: TGTGCCAGCAGCCCCGGGACTAGCACCTACAATGAGCAGTTCTTC
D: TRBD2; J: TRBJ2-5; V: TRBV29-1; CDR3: CSVLESGRGKETQYF; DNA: TGCAGCGTTTTGGAGAGCGGGAGGGGTAAAGAGACCCAGTACTTC
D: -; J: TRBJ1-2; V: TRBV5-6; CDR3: CASSFGTEYGYTF; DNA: TGTGCCAGCAGCTTTGGGACTGAGTATGGCTACACCTTC
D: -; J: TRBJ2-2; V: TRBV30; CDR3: CAWTQGPRTGELFF; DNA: TGTGCCTGGACCCAGGGGCCTAGAACCGGGGAGCTGTTTTTT
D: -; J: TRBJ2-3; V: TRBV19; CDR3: CASSINGVPDTQYF; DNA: TGTGCCAGTAGTATCAACGGAGTCCCCGATACGCAGTATTTT
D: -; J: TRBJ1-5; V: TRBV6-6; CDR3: CASSYAGRQPQHF; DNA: TGTGCCAGCAGTTATGCGGGGCGTCAGCCCCAGCATTTT
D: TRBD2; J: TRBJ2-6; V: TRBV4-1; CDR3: CASGRGGLVSGANVLTF; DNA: TGCGCCAGCGGCCGCGGGGGGCTCGTCTCTGGGGCCAACGTCCTGACTTTC
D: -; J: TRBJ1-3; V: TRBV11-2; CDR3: CASRSTKRSGNTIYF; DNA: TGTGCCAGCAGGTCGACAAAACGCTCTGGAAACACCATATATTTT
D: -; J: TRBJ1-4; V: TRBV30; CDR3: CAWSERSRLFF; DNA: TGTGCCTGGAGTGAGAGATCGAGACTGTTTTTT
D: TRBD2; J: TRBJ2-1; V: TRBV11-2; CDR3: CASSLSSGGSYNEQFF; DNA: TGTGCCAGCAGCCTTTCTTCGGGAGGGTCATACAATGAGCAGTTCTTC
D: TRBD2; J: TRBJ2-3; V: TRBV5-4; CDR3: CASSSGGAGGQNTQYF; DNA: TGTGCCAGCAGCTCCGGCGGGGCGGGAGGGCAGAATACGCAGTATTTT
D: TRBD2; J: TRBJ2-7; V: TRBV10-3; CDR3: CAISSSGAYEQYF; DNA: TGTGCCATCAGTTCTAGCGGGGCCTACGAGCAGTACTTC
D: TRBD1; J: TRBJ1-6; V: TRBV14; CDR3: CASSPGQGRAEPLHF; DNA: TGTGCCAGCAGCCCAGGACAGGGAAGAGCGGAACCCCTCCACTTT
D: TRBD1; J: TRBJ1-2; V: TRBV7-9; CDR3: CASSLATGSGGYTF; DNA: TGTGCCAGCAGCTTAGCGACAGGGAGTGGCGGCTACACCTTC
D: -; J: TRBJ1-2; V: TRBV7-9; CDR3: CASSLDPNGYTF; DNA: TGTGCCAGCAGCTTAGATCCAAATGGCTACACCTTC
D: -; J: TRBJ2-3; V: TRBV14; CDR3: CASSLLSGTDTQYF; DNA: TGTGCCAGCAGCCTCCTTAGCGGAACAGATACGCAGTATTTT
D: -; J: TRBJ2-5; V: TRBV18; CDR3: CASSPGGDETQYF; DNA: TGTGCCAGCTCACCAGGAGGGGACGAGACCCAGTACTTC
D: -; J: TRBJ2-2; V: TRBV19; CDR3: CASTRDSEGGELFF; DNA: TGTGCCAGTACCAGGGACTCGGAGGGGGGGGAGCTGTTTTTT
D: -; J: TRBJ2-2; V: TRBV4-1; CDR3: CASSQSQHAVGELFF; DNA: TGCGCCAGCAGCCAATCCCAGCACGCGGTTGGGGAGCTGTTTTTT
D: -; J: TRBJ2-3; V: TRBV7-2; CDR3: CASSLPGTDTQYF; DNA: TGTGCCAGCAGTCTTCCGGGCACAGATACGCAGTATTTT
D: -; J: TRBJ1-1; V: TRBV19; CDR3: CASIPTSGGGAFF; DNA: TGTGCCAGTATCCCGACGAGCGGGGGGGGAGCTTTCTTT
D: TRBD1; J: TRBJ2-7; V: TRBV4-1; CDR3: CASSQDAGTANFYEQYF; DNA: TGCGCCAGCAGCCAAGACGCCGGGACAGCAAATTTTTACGAGCAGTACTTC
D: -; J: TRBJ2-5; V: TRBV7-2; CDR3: CASSLSLQETQYF; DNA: TGTGCCAGCAGCTTATCCCTTCAAGAGACCCAGTACTTC